The entry below gives a single T cell receptor (beta chain) sequence along with its context. Its antigen is not identified. This specimen comes from a study of cytomegalovirus exposure and HLA in healthy donors. Study-wide results and limits: Cytomegalovirus-associated status was assigned to about 150 TCR beta chains.

This CDR3 has 15 amino acids. Per germline, CDR1 GTSNPN and CDR2 SVGIG (reference sequence). V lost 0 bases and J 5 bases, leaving 14 bases between the germline ends. Clones were sequenced by immunoSEQ multiplex PCR, and TCRdb holds only the in-frame ones, with some missing. The profile shows 80,000 or so clones, around 95% of them singletons. The clonotype comes from a woman in her late teens or twenties in good health and CMV-seronegative. This chain connects TRBV30 to TRBJ2-1; D remains unclear. Sequenced material: PBMCs. CDR3 nucleotide sequence: TGTGCCTGGAGTGTACTCATTTCGGTCGACAATGAGCAGTTCTTC. Its protein product is CAWSVLISVDNEQFF.